The present entry profiles one TCR beta chain with its context. This entry comes from a study of OX40 agonist ivuxolimab in advanced cancers. Study information: Every 2 weeks, patients received ivuxolimab intravenously, dosed at 0.01 to 10 mg/kg. Patients in dose escalation had liver, melanoma, kidney or head and neck cancers.

TCRdb keeps only in-frame clones here, not all; method: immunoSEQ multiplex PCR. The sample records about 92,000 clones, about 91% being singletons. Germline V CDR1 and CDR2: SNHLY, FYNNEI. This CDR3 is 14 amino acids long. After removal of 6 bases from V and 5 bases from J, the junction contained 6 bases not matched to a gene. The chain recombines TRBV2 with TRBJ2-5; 10 bases are shared with TRBD2. The sequence was collected from an adult with an advanced solid tumor such as melanoma, head and neck, liver or kidney cancer. The sample here was CD4+ or CD8+ T cells sorted from blood, taken in a trial of the OX40 agonist ivuxolimab. CDR3 sequence (DNA): TGTGCCAGCAGATCTAGCGGGAGTGGGGAGACCCAGTACTTC. Translated: CASRSSGSGETQYF.